This TCR beta chain was sequenced during a study of Graves' ophthalmopathy and Graves' hyperthyroidism. V dropped 2 bases and J dropped 6; count of bases not matched to a gene: 25. There are 20 residues in the CDR3. Per germline, CDR1 SGHTS and CDR2 YDEGEE. Study conclusions and caveats: Blood shared most expanded thyroid clonotypes above 0.001 frequency.

New diagnoses, under 2 months' duration, and ages 18 to 65 characterized the hyperthyroidism patients. Researchers turned away patients with other autoimmune diseases, uncontrolled infections, pregnancy or lactation. Each diagnosis was determined on the basis of clinical symptoms, serum thyroxine, TRAb, thyroid ultrasound and orbital computed tomography. A remark on this clonotype: Antigen specificity is unknown.

From RNA, the CDR3 regions of TCR beta chains were amplified and sequenced. Scientists carried out first-round RT-PCR using HTBI primers and then a second-round multiplex PCR. In TCRdb, the multiplex PCR reads were re-called with MiXCR into one record per CDR3 protein. The sample yields approximately 540,000 distinct CDR3 sequences, 35% to 40% seen once. What was sequenced was peripheral blood or thyroid tissue (not recorded which). J is TRBJ1-1 and V is TRBV5-8, with 7 bases lining up with TRBD1. This clonotype originated in an adult man with Graves' hyperthyroidism. The CDR3 sequence is CASSLSGGNPHSLFNAEAFF. CDR3 bases: TGTGCCAGCAGCTTATCAGGGGGTAACCCTCACAGCTTATTCAATGCTGAAGCTTTCTTT.